This T cell receptor beta chain was identified during a study of beta chain features in type 1 diabetes. This clone appeared a few times. Its matching antigen is unknown. The study's findings and limits: The naive, central memory and Treg TCRB repertoires showed an apparent similarity that was greater among patients than among healthy donors. Any role of HLA type in TCRB rearrangement remained unresolved here.

Investigators reverse transcribed all isolated RNA, so they sequenced expressed TCRB transcripts. Measured with immunoSEQ multiplex PCR; TCRdb has only the in-frame clones, and not every one. The sample consists of roughly 140,000 clones, about 51% of them appearing once. The authors took one heparinised blood draw, averaging roughly 100 mL, from each donor. Cells sorted by CD45RO/CCR7/CD25/CD127/CD95/CD27 comprised CD4+ naive, central memory, regulatory and stem cell-like memory cells. The CDR3 contains 13 residues. The ends lost 6 bases at V and 4 bases at J; junction bases unmatched: 4. CDR1 and CDR2 from the germline V gene are SGHDN and FVKESK.

Sequenced input: Tregs from blood. This rearrangement joins TRBV14 to TRBJ2-7, with TRBD1 matching 9 bases. The clonotype originates from a man younger than 35 in good health. The CDR3 DNA reads as TGTGCCAGCAGTGGGACAGGGACTTACGAGCAGTACTTC. Translation gives CASSGTGTYEQYF. Full variable domain (rest looked up from reference TRBV14 and TRBJ2-7): EAGVTQFPSHSVIEKGQTVTLRCDPISGHDNLYWYRRVMGKEIKFLLHFVKESKQDESGMPNNRFLAERTGGTYSTLKVQPAELEDSGVYFCASSGTGTYEQYFGPGTRLTVT.